These 28 T cell receptor beta chains came from one sample sequenced in a study of T cell repertoires in cytomegalovirus infection. What these receptors recognize is not known. A single record per CDR3 protein comes from TCRdb applying MiXCR to the reads. Altogether some 920,000 distinct CDR3 sequences are present, roughly 30% being singletons, with the ten largest covering over 13%. The specimen comprised cultured CD8+ T cells from PBMCs, sampled from culture after CMV antigen stimulation. All receptors come from a human donor in good health (CMV status not recorded). Some clones in this sample may be carry-over from other donors' samples.

This clonotype came up many times. V gene TRBV12-3 or TRBV12-4 combines with J gene TRBJ2-6; TRBD2 matches 7 bases. V was pared by 1 base and J by 0 bases, with 9 bases of the junction left unmatched. This CDR3 is 19 amino acids long. CDR3 protein: CASSLGVPGGNSGANVLTF. The CDR3 DNA reads as TGTGCCAGCAGTTTAGGGGTCCCGGGAGGAAACTCTGGGGCCAACGTCCTGACTTTC.

This clonotype was picked up many times. V is TRBV7-8 and J is TRBJ2-5; D perhaps matches TRBD1 (6 bases). This CDR3 is built from 17 residues. Germline V gene sequence: CDR1 SGHVS, CDR2 FQNEAQ. V was clipped by 5 bases and J by 1 base, with 20 bases between them. The CDR3 bases are TGTGCCAGCAGCCCCCGGCCGGGACAAGTGGTCCAAGAGACCCAGTACTTC. This codes for CASSPRPGQVVQETQYF.

This chain links TRBV14 with TRBJ2-1; 7 bases match TRBD2. Germline values: CDR1 SGHDN, CDR2 FVKESK. V lost 0 bases, J lost 4 bases, and 6 bases stayed unmatched. The CDR3 is made up of 16 amino acids. The CDR3 nucleotides are TGTGCCAGCAGCCAAGATAGACTAGCCCAATACAATGAGCAGTTCTTC. Residues: CASSQDRLAQYNEQFF.

Comments on this clonotype: This clone may be a read error of a much larger clone one base away. This chain links TRBV7-3 with TRBJ2-6; the D is unclear. The CDR3 is made up of 16 amino acids. V was shortened by 7 bases and J by 0 bases, with 13 bases between the two germline ends. Germline-derived CDR1 and CDR2 are SGHTA and FQGTGA. Here the CDR3 DNA reads TGTGCCAGCACCACGCCCAGCGCCTCTGGGGCCAACGTCCTGACTTTC. It yields the protein CASTTPSASGANVLTF.

The chain employs TRBV4-1 and TRBJ1-1, with TRBD1 identical over 9 bases. The CDR3 totals 16 residues. Germline V gene data show CDR1 as MGHRA and CDR2 as YSYEKL. The ends lost 1 base at V and 7 bases at J; junction bases unmatched: 10. This CDR3 is CASSQVGNRGRLEAFF. CDR3 DNA: TGCGCCAGCAGCCAAGTCGGAAACAGGGGGCGACTTGAAGCTTTCTTT.

This clonotype was seen a handful of times. V gene TRBV6-5 combines with J gene TRBJ2-1; TRBD2 might be the D (7 bases). V lost 2 bases, J lost 1 base, and 15 bases lay in between. Per the germline V gene, CDR1 is MNHEY and CDR2 is SVGAGI. This CDR3 is 17 amino acids long. The CDR3 spells CASSYGGALVSYNEQFF. The CDR3 nucleotides are TGTGCCAGCAGTTACGGGGGGGCCCTTGTATCCTACAATGAGCAGTTCTTC.

The chain joins TRBV4-1 to TRBJ2-2; 12 positions match TRBD1. CDR1 and CDR2 from the germline V gene are MGHRA and YSYEKL. V shed 4 bases, J shed 6 bases, and the junction held 9 bases outside the gene matches. CDR3 length: 17 residues. In DNA, the CDR3 is TGCGCCAGCAGCCTACTCCCGGGACAGGGGGCCGCCGGGGAGCTGTTTTTT. Its protein product is CASSLLPGQGAAGELFF.

As to this clonotype: It may be a read error: a sequence one base away is much more abundant. The final CDR3 position lacks the conserved phenylalanine or tryptophan, pointing to a likely read error. The rearrangement uses TRBV7-6 and TRBJ2-3; D gene uncertain. Per the germline V gene, CDR1 is SGHVS and CDR2 is FNYEAQ. This CDR3 region has 14 residues. The V gene lost 5 bases and the J gene lost 0 bases, with 9 bases spanning the gap. CDR3 sequence (DNA): TGTGCCAGCAGCCTAACAAGAAGCACAGATACGCAGTATCTT. Its protein product is CASSLTRSTDTQYL.

The rearrangement links TRBV5-6 to TRBJ2-7; no clear D. The germline V and J ends were trimmed by 2 bases and 5 bases, with 11 bases remaining between them. The CDR3 spans 13 residues. Germline CDR1 and CDR2: SGHDT and YYEEEE. CDR3 protein: CASSLFGEDEQYV. Written as DNA, the CDR3 is TGTGCCAGCAGCTTATTTGGAGAAGACGAGCAGTACGTC.

In this sample, this clonotype turned up a few times. The rearrangement joins TRBV27 to TRBJ2-1; possibly TRBD1 or TRBD2 for D (7 bases each). The CDR3 is 15 residues long. Trimming left V 5 bases short and J 4 bases short, with 15 bases between. Germline CDR1 and CDR2: MNHEY and SMNVEV (reference sequence). The CDR3 loop is CASSNQGGPYNEQFF. The DNA of the CDR3 is TGTGCCAGCAGTAATCAGGGGGGGCCATACAATGAGCAGTTCTTC.

The sample holds many counts of this clonotype. V is TRBV12-3 or TRBV12-4 and J is TRBJ2-1; the match to TRBD1 covers 8 bases. Trimming took 3 bases from V and 12 from J; bases not matched to a gene: 7. The CDR3 length is 13 residues. The CDR3 is CASSFDRGIVQFF. The CDR3 DNA reads as TGTGCCAGCAGTTTCGACAGGGGTATAGTGCAGTTCTTC.

The chain carries TRBV29-1 and TRBJ1-1, with 7 bases matching TRBD1. CDR1 is SQVTM, CDR2 ANQGSEA, per germline. There are 13 residues in the CDR3. J was trimmed by 1 base and V by 7 bases; bases with no gene match: 6. Written as DNA, the CDR3 is TGCAGCGATGACGACAGGGCGAACACTGAAGCTTTCTTT. It specifies CSDDDRANTEAFF.

This clonotype was seen a few times. The chain couples TRBV6-2 or TRBV6-3 to TRBJ2-7; 12 bases agree with TRBD1. The CDR3 runs 16 residues. Germline V lookup: CDR1 MNHEY, CDR2 SVGEGT. CDR3 coding DNA: TGTGCCAGCAGTTACTCCGGGACAGGGGGCTCCCACGAGCAGTACGTC. This encodes CASSYSGTGGSHEQYV.

As DNA, the CDR3 is TGTGCCAGCAGTTGGGGACCGACTAATAGCAATCAGCCCCAGCATTTT. Translated, it gives CASSWGPTNSNQPQHF. This chain joins TRBV6-5 and TRBJ1-5; D may be TRBD1 (5 bases). From germline, CDR1 is MNHEY and CDR2 SVGAGI. Deletions cut 4 bases from V and 0 bases from J, with 13 bases between. The CDR3 spans 16 residues.

The chain combines TRBV6-5 with TRBJ2-1; perhaps TRBD2 as D (7 bases). V was cut by 8 bases and J by 2 bases, with 22 bases left in between. The CDR3 loop spans 17 amino acids. The germline V gene has CDR1 MNHEY and CDR2 SVGAGI. CDR3 bases: TGTGCCAGCTCGAGGGGGGGGGGGTGGTTTACCTACAATGAGCAGTTCTTC. Amino acid sequence: CASSRGGGWFTYNEQFF.

V gene TRBV4-1 combines with J gene TRBJ2-5; 14 nucleotides match TRBD2. V dropped 4 bases and J dropped 2; count of bases not matched to a gene: 3. The CDR3 runs to 16 residues. Germline loops: CDR1 MGHRA, CDR2 YSYEKL. The CDR3 DNA reads as TGCGCCAGCAGCCTCTGGACTAGCGGGGGGCAAGAGACCCAGTACTTC. Translated: CASSLWTSGGQETQYF.

This clonotype was recorded a few times. This sequence joins TRBV7-9 and TRBJ1-2, with D perhaps TRBD1 (6 bases). V was shortened by 4 bases and J by 8 bases, with 23 bases between the two germline ends. This CDR3 is built from 16 residues. Germline V gives CDR1 SEHNR, CDR2 FQNEAQ (reference sequence). CDR3 bases: TGTGCCAGCAGCTCATCTCTGACAGGCCCCTATGAAGGCTACACCTTC. Its protein is CASSSSLTGPYEGYTF.

This chain connects TRBV14 to TRBJ2-2; 8 bases line up with TRBD2. V was clipped by 3 bases and J by 7 bases; unmatched bases: 10. Germline V gene data show CDR1 as SGHDN and CDR2 as FVKESK. The CDR3 sequence is 16 residues long. CDR3 DNA: TGTGCCAGCAGCCACGTAGGGACTAGAGAAAGCGGGGAGCTGTTTTTT. Amino acid sequence: CASSHVGTRESGELFF.

The J gene is TRBJ2-1, the V gene TRBV27; D is ambiguous. Germline V gene sequence: CDR1 MNHEY, CDR2 SMNVEV (reference sequence). Trimming stripped 4 bases from V and 5 bases from J, with 9 bases between. This CDR3 region has 13 residues. CDR3 region: CASSSSRNNEQFF. CDR3 DNA sequence: TGTGCCAGCAGTTCCTCGCGTAACAATGAGCAGTTCTTC.

This clonotype was found a few times. The V call is TRBV10-3, the J call TRBJ2-7; D may be TRBD1 (6 bases). In germline, CDR1 is ENHRY, CDR2 SYGVKD. The CDR3 totals 14 residues. Trimming took off 0 bases at V and 4 bases at J, with 10 bases between the two ends. DNA for the CDR3: TGTGCCATCAGTGAGTCGGGGGCAGCATACGAGCAGTACGTC. Amino acid sequence: CAISESGAAYEQYV.

V and J are TRBV19 and TRBJ1-2; maybe TRBD1 (6 bases). There are 17 residues in the CDR3. V was clipped by 7 bases and J by 0 bases, with 21 bases between them. The germline V gene encodes CDR1 LNHDA and CDR2 SQIVND (reference sequence). In nucleotides, the CDR3 is TGTGCCAGTAACCCTACCGGGACATCTGATGCTAACTATGGCTACACCTTC. Its protein product is CASNPTGTSDANYGYTF.

This clonotype was detected only a few times. The chain employs TRBV27 and TRBJ2-3; 8 bases are a match to TRBD2. The length of the CDR3 is 15 residues. Unmatched junction bases numbered 4, after V lost 3 bases and J lost 2 bases. CDR1 and CDR2 from the germline V gene are MNHEY and SMNVEV (reference sequence). The DNA of the CDR3 is TGTGCCAGCAGTTTTAGCGGGGACTACACAGATACGCAGTATTTT. Its protein product is CASSFSGDYTDTQYF.

The chain has TRBV28 and TRBJ2-5, with 8 bases fitting TRBD1. Per the germline V gene, CDR1 is MDHEN and CDR2 is SYDVKM. CDR3 length: 15 residues. The ends lost 4 bases at V and 3 bases at J; junction bases unmatched: 7. CDR3 in DNA: TGTGCCAGCAGTTCAGACAGGGGTGGAGAAGAGACCCAGTACTTC. This gives the protein CASSSDRGGEETQYF.

Only a few counts were recorded for this clonotype. V is TRBV20-1 and J is TRBJ1-6; D is ambiguous. In germline, CDR1 is DFQATT, CDR2 SNEGSKA (reference sequence). The CDR3 totals 17 residues. V was shortened by 6 bases and J by 0 bases, with 18 bases between the two germline ends. The CDR3 protein is CSALLDWKSSYNSPLHF. CDR3 coding DNA: TGCAGTGCGCTACTGGACTGGAAGAGCTCCTATAATTCACCCCTCCACTTT.

The rearrangement joins TRBV5-4 to TRBJ1-1; D gene ambiguous. The CDR3 has 16 amino acids. CDR1 and CDR2 from the germline V gene are SGHNT and YYREEE (reference sequence). Trimming took 0 bases from V and 0 from J, leaving 12 bases between them. CDR3 DNA: TGTGCCAGCAGCTTGGGGCTTGAGCCCTTGAACACTGAAGCTTTCTTT. As protein: CASSLGLEPLNTEAFF.

V gene TRBV27 combines with J gene TRBJ1-4, with 7 nucleotides matching TRBD1. CDR3 length: 16 amino acids. The germline V gene encodes CDR1 MNHEY and CDR2 SMNVEV (reference sequence). The V segment lost 4 bases and the J segment 4 bases; nucleotides outside the gene matches: 9. The CDR3 reads CASSWLGGASNEKLFF. Here the CDR3 DNA reads TGTGCCAGCAGTTGGTTAGGGGGCGCAAGTAATGAAAAACTGTTTTTT.

V gene TRBV20-1 combines with J gene TRBJ2-1; 10 bases are shared with TRBD2. This CDR3 contains 18 residues. V shed 1 base and J 0 bases; nucleotides not matched to a gene: 9. Germline V lookup: CDR1 DFQATT, CDR2 SNEGSKA (reference sequence). The CDR3, as DNA: TGCAGTGCTAGAGGGCTAGCGGGGGCCCCAAGCTCCTACAATGAGCAGTTCTTC. Protein sequence: CSARGLAGAPSSYNEQFF.

This chain connects TRBV7-9 to TRBJ1-1; 8 bases fit TRBD1. This CDR3 region has 15 residues. The junction had 10 bases not matched to a gene; V was cut back by 5 bases and J by 5 bases. Germline assignment: CDR1 SEHNR and CDR2 FQNEAQ (reference sequence). The CDR3 sequence: CASSDTTGGVTEAFF. The CDR3 DNA sequence: TGTGCCAGCAGCGATACAACAGGGGGGGTGACTGAAGCTTTCTTT.